Presented here are 12 T cell receptor beta chains from one specimen sequenced in a study of cytomegalovirus exposure and HLA in healthy donors. Primers for the PCR totalled 60 Vbeta and 13 Jbeta. TCRdb's copy holds only in-frame clones and misses some; the assay was immunoSEQ multiplex PCR. The table lists around 95,000 clones, approximately 82% of them singletons, with under 4.5% in the top ten. Sample: PBMCs. Receptors were obtained from a female donor in good health and CMV-seropositive.

The V and J genes are TRBV27 and TRBJ2-3; D might be TRBD2 (6 bases). The CDR3 has 15 amino acids. The V gene lost 6 bases and the J gene lost 0 bases, with 13 bases spanning the gap. The V gene's germline CDR1 is MNHEY and CDR2 SMNVEV (reference sequence). The CDR3 region has the DNA TGTGCCAGCAGCCTAGGCGGGGAGAGCACAGATACGCAGTATTTT. It translates to CASSLGGESTDTQYF.

The chain links TRBV19 to TRBJ2-7, with 7 bases that match TRBD1. CDR1 is LNHDA and CDR2 is SQIVND in the germline V gene (reference sequence). The CDR3 sequence is 15 residues long. The ends lost 3 bases at V and 2 bases at J; junction bases unmatched: 7. The CDR3 protein is CASSIGQAGTYEQYF. The CDR3 coding sequence is TGTGCCAGTAGTATTGGACAGGCTGGAACCTACGAGCAGTACTTC. Full variable domain (missing parts from reference TRBV19 and TRBJ2-7): DGGITQSPKYLFRKEGQNVTLSCEQNLNHDAMYWYRQDPGQGLRLIYYSQIVNDFQKGDIAEGYSVSREKKESFPLTVTSAQKNPTAFYLCASSIGQAGTYEQYFGPGTRLTVT.

The chain has TRBV14 and TRBJ2-3; 8 bases align to TRBD2. Germline V gene lookup returns CDR1 SGHDN and CDR2 FVKESK. The CDR3 is made up of 19 amino acids. V lost 2 bases, J lost 0 bases, and 13 bases stayed unmatched. The CDR3 region has the DNA TGTGCCAGCAGCCAACTAAATAGCGGGGTATTCTCTAGCACAGATACGCAGTATTTT. Amino acids: CASSQLNSGVFSSTDTQYF. Combining the CDR3 with reference TRBV14 and TRBJ2-3 gives the whole variable domain EAGVTQFPSHSVIEKGQTVTLRCDPISGHDNLYWYRRVMGKEIKFLLHFVKESKQDESGMPNNRFLAERTGGTYSTLKVQPAELEDSGVYFCASSQLNSGVFSSTDTQYFGPGTRLTVL.

The rearrangement links TRBV5-6 to TRBJ1-4; the match to TRBD1 covers 7 bases. The CDR3 contains 16 residues. Losses at the gene ends were 1 base for V and 2 bases for J; bases not matched to a gene: 5. Germline V gene sequence: CDR1 SGHDT, CDR2 YYEEEE. CDR3 amino acids: CASSLRQGWTNEKLFF. For the CDR3, the DNA is TGTGCCAGCAGCTTGCGACAGGGTTGGACTAATGAAAAACTGTTTTTT. Full variable domain (outside the CDR3, taken from reference TRBV5-6 and TRBJ1-4): DAGVTQSPTHLIKTRGQQVTLRCSPKSGHDTVSWYQQALGQGPQFIFQYYEEEERQRGNFPDRFSGHQFPNYSSELNVNALLLGDSALYLCASSLRQGWTNEKLFFGSGTQLSVL.

The V call is TRBV5-1, the J call TRBJ2-2; TRBD2 matches at 9 bases. From germline, CDR1 is SGHRS and CDR2 YFSETQ. The CDR3 has 19 residues. Trimming removed 0 bases from V and 1 base from J; junction bases left unmatched: 10. The CDR3 DNA reads TGCGCCAGCAGCTTGGTAGCGGGGGCCAACCTACTGAACACCGGGGAGCTGTTTTTT. Protein sequence: CASSLVAGANLLNTGELFF. Drawing the rest from reference TRBV5-1 and TRBJ2-2, the complete variable domain is KAGVTQTPRYLIKTRGQQVTLSCSPISGHRSVSWYQQTPGQGLQFLFEYFSETQRNKGNFPGRFSGRQFSNSRSEMNVSTLELGDSALYLCASSLVAGANLLNTGELFFGEGSRLTVL.

The chain carries TRBV19 and TRBJ2-7; 12 bases align to TRBD2. From germline, CDR1 is LNHDA and CDR2 SQIVND (reference sequence). Losses at the gene ends were 4 bases for V and 3 bases for J; bases not matched to a gene: 4. This CDR3 has 15 residues. CDR3 protein: CASSRGTSGRYEQYF. CDR3 DNA sequence: TGTGCCAGTAGTAGGGGGACTAGCGGGCGCTACGAGCAGTACTTC. The variable domain in full, with the rest retrieved from reference TRBV19 and TRBJ2-7, is DGGITQSPKYLFRKEGQNVTLSCEQNLNHDAMYWYRQDPGQGLRLIYYSQIVNDFQKGDIAEGYSVSREKKESFPLTVTSAQKNPTAFYLCASSRGTSGRYEQYFGPGTRLTVT.

The chain combines TRBV2 with TRBJ2-1, with 7 bases lining up with TRBD1. V was pared by 4 bases and J by 8 bases, with 8 bases of the junction left unmatched. The CDR3 is 14 amino acids. Germline CDR1 SNHLY, CDR2 FYNNEI. The CDR3 coding sequence is TGTGCCAGCAGTGCAGACAGGGAGATCCATGAGCAGTTCTTC. Translated: CASSADREIHEQFF.

The V gene is TRBV18, the J gene TRBJ2-2, with D perhaps matching TRBD1 (5 bases). Germline lookup yields CDR1 KGHSH and CDR2 LQKENI. The V end was cut by 3 bases, the J end by 1 base, with 12 bases between. There are 16 residues in the CDR3. For the CDR3, the DNA is TGTGCCAGCTCACCTCTTGGACACCAGAACACCGGGGAGCTGTTTTTT. It specifies CASSPLGHQNTGELFF.

Only one count was recorded for this clone. V is TRBV5-1 and J is TRBJ2-2, with a tentative D call TRBD1 (6 bases). From germline, CDR1 is SGHRS and CDR2 YFSETQ. The CDR3 is 17 amino acids. V was shortened by 0 bases and J by 0 bases, with 12 bases between the two germline ends. CDR3 bases: TGCGCCAGCAGCTTGGGGGACACAGACGCGAACACCGGGGAGCTGTTTTTT. Its protein is CASSLGDTDANTGELFF. The entire variable domain, with the rest obtained from reference TRBV5-1 and TRBJ2-2, is as follows: KAGVTQTPRYLIKTRGQQVTLSCSPISGHRSVSWYQQTPGQGLQFLFEYFSETQRNKGNFPGRFSGRQFSNSRSEMNVSTLELGDSALYLCASSLGDTDANTGELFFGEGSRLTVL.

The J gene is TRBJ2-5, the V gene TRBV9; 11 bases fit TRBD2. The trim removed 0 bases at V and 2 bases at J, leaving 6 bases unmatched. The CDR3 is 17 amino acids. The germline CDR1 and CDR2 sequences are SGDLS and YYNGEE. The CDR3 is CASSVGAGTSGQETQYF. The DNA of the CDR3 is TGTGCCAGCAGCGTAGGGGCCGGGACTAGCGGACAAGAGACCCAGTACTTC.

As DNA, the CDR3 is TGTGCCAGCAGCTCCTCGACAGTTTGGCATGAGCAGTTCTTC. Protein product: CASSSSTVWHEQFF. The chain couples TRBV5-6 to TRBJ2-1; perhaps TRBD1 as D (5 bases). This CDR3 has 14 residues. Germline CDR1 SGHDT, CDR2 YYEEEE. V was cut by 3 bases and J by 8 bases, with 15 bases left in between.

V and J are TRBV9 and TRBJ2-7, with 9 bases aligning to TRBD1. Germline V gives CDR1 SGDLS, CDR2 YYNGEE. This CDR3 spans 15 amino acids. V lost 0 bases and J lost 5; bases outside the gene matches: 6. In DNA form, the CDR3 reads TGTGCCAGCAGCGTAGTTGGGACAGGGCGAGACGAGCAGTACTTC. Its translation is CASSVVGTGRDEQYF.